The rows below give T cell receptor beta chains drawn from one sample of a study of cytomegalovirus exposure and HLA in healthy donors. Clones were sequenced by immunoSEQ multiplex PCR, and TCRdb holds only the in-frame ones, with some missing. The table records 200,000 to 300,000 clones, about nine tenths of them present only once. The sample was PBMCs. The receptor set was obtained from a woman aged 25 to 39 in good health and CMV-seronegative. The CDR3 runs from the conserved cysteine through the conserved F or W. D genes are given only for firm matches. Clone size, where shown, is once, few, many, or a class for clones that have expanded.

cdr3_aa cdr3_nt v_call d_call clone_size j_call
CASTPREGLNTEAFF TGTGCCAGCACTCCACGAGAGGGGCTGAACACTGAAGCTTTCTTT TRBV6-1 - - TRBJ1-1
CASSFTGSLAKNIQYF TGTGCCAGCAGTTTTACCGGGTCCTTAGCCAAAAACATTCAGTACTTC TRBV27 - - TRBJ2-4
CASSLDWANTEAFF TGTGCCAGCAGCTTAGATTGGGCGAACACTGAAGCTTTCTTT TRBV7-9 - - TRBJ1-1
CASSSTDTQYF TGTGCCAGCTCTAGCACAGATACGCAGTATTTT TRBV10-3 - - TRBJ2-3
CASSLTGTDSYNEQFF TGTGCCAGCAGCTTGACCGGGACAGACTCCTACAATGAGCAGTTCTTC TRBV27 TRBD1 - TRBJ2-1
CASSSRWDRGSYEQYF TGTGCCAGCAGCTCCCGCTGGGACAGGGGATCCTACGAGCAGTACTTC TRBV11-1 TRBD1 - TRBJ2-7
CASSQAGGSAYEQYF TGTGCCAGCAGCCAAGCCGGGGGGTCAGCCTACGAGCAGTACTTC TRBV4-2 TRBD2 - TRBJ2-7
CASSQIAGGPVEQYF TGTGCCAGCAGCCAGATAGCGGGAGGGCCGGTTGAGCAGTACTTC TRBV14 TRBD2 - TRBJ2-7
CASSLVPGQETQYF TGCGCCAGCAGCTTGGTTCCCGGCCAAGAGACCCAGTACTTC TRBV5-1 - - TRBJ2-5
CASGRAGTYEQYF TGTGCCAGCGGACGAGCGGGAACCTACGAGCAGTACTTC TRBV27 TRBD2 - TRBJ2-7
CASSPDRVTGPQHF TGTGCCAGCAGCCCAGACCGCGTTACTGGGCCCCAGCATTTT TRBV7-2 - once TRBJ1-5
CASSLDTGPYEQYF TGTGCCAGCAGCTTGGACACCGGCCCCTACGAGCAGTACTTC TRBV5-5 - - TRBJ2-7
CASSLGQNTDTQYF TGTGCCAGCAGCCTGGGACAGAACACAGATACGCAGTATTTT TRBV28 TRBD1 - TRBJ2-3
CASSRGDRLTGELFF TGCGCCAGCAGCCGCGGGGACAGACTCACCGGGGAGCTGTTTTTT TRBV5-1 - - TRBJ2-2
CASSVASVTFNEQFF TGTGCCAGCAGCGTAGCGTCGGTGACTTTCAATGAGCAGTTCTTC TRBV9 - once TRBJ2-1
CASSLAEYQETQYF TGTGCCAGCAGCTTGGCGGAATACCAAGAGACCCAGTACTTC TRBV7-9 - - TRBJ2-5
CASSMTGANTGELFF TGTGCCAGCAGCATGACAGGGGCGAACACCGGGGAGCTGTTTTTT TRBV11-3 TRBD1 - TRBJ2-2
CASSALAGVYEQYF TGCGCCAGCAGTGCGCTAGCGGGGGTCTACGAGCAGTACTTC TRBV10-2 TRBD2 - TRBJ2-7
CASSTGVSYEQYF TGTGCCAGCAGCACCGGGGTTTCCTACGAGCAGTACTTC TRBV5-6 - - TRBJ2-7
CASSVQGANEKLFF TGTGCCAGCAGCGTACAGGGGGCTAATGAAAAACTGTTTTTT TRBV9 TRBD1 - TRBJ1-4
CSVGQGSSTGELFF TGCAGCGTTGGACAGGGGTCGAGCACCGGGGAGCTGTTTTTT TRBV29-1 TRBD1 - TRBJ2-2
CASALQGRGQPQHF TGCGCCAGCGCCTTACAGGGGAGGGGTCAGCCCCAGCATTTT TRBV10-2 TRBD1 - TRBJ1-5
CATMRGDTQYF TGTGCCACCATGCGGGGTGATACGCAGTATTTT TRBV13 - - TRBJ2-3
CASSPLEGMGTEAFF TGTGCCAGCAGCCCTCTAGAGGGGATGGGGACTGAAGCTTTCTTT TRBV5-5 - - TRBJ1-1
CASFNDGTSYIAKNIQYF TGTGCCAGCTTTAACGATGGGACATCCTATATAGCCAAAAACATTCAGTACTTC TRBV2 - - TRBJ2-4
CASRTNGGGVGELFF TGCGCCAGCAGGACGAATGGAGGTGGGGTCGGGGAGCTGTTTTTT TRBV4-3 - - TRBJ2-2
CASSALLAGAYNEQFF TGTGCCAGCAGCGCCCTCCTAGCGGGAGCGTACAATGAGCAGTTCTTC TRBV7-9 TRBD2 - TRBJ2-1
CASSPGNEQFF TGTGCCAGCAGTCCAGGAAATGAGCAGTTCTTC TRBV5-5 - - TRBJ2-1
CSVAGTPVTEAFF TGCAGCGTGGCCGGGACTCCGGTCACTGAAGCTTTCTTT TRBV29-1 - - TRBJ1-1
CASSFWGEETQYF TGTGCCAGCAGCTTTTGGGGTGAAGAGACCCAGTACTTC TRBV5-4 - - TRBJ2-5
CASSQDRTSGSRNEQFF TGTGCCAGCAGCCAAGATAGGACTAGCGGGAGTCGAAATGAGCAGTTCTTC TRBV14 TRBD2 - TRBJ2-1
CASSLVSGSSTDTQYF TGCGCCAGCAGCTTGGTTAGCGGGAGCAGCACAGATACGCAGTATTTT TRBV5-1 TRBD2 once TRBJ2-3
CASRTGLYNEQFF TGTGCCAGCAGGACGGGACTCTACAATGAGCAGTTCTTC TRBV27 - - TRBJ2-1
CASSLTSGSSSVLTF TGTGCCAGCAGCTTAACTAGCGGGAGTTCCTCCGTCCTGACTTTC TRBV11-3 TRBD2 - TRBJ2-6
CASSQDAIRETQYF TGCGCCAGCAGCCAAGACGCGATTAGGGAGACCCAGTACTTC TRBV4-1 - - TRBJ2-5
CSASYNEQFF TGCAGTGCCTCCTACAATGAGCAGTTCTTC TRBV20-1 - - TRBJ2-1
CASSDLAGVTNEQFF TGTGCCAGCAGTGACTTGGCGGGAGTTACTAATGAGCAGTTCTTC TRBV6-1 TRBD2 - TRBJ2-1
CASLPSRKYTEAFF TGTGCCAGTCTTCCCAGCCGCAAATACACTGAAGCTTTCTTT TRBV19 - - TRBJ1-1
CASSLAQGRRETQYF TGTGCCAGCAGCTTAGCGCAGGGCCGCAGAGAGACCCAGTACTTC TRBV7-9 - - TRBJ2-5
CASSLDVPGLAGPRF TGTGCCAGCAGCTTAGATGTACCCGGACTAGCGGGACCTCGGTTC TRBV11-2 TRBD2 - TRBJ2-7
CASSPRTGRGVDEAFF TGTGCCAGCAGCCCACGCACAGGGAGAGGGGTTGATGAAGCTTTCTTT TRBV2 - few TRBJ1-1
CASSSPQANQYF TGTGCCAGCAGCTCCCCACAGGCGAACCAGTACTTC TRBV7-6 - - TRBJ2-5
CASSSEVAGDIHNEQFF TGTGCCAGCAGCTCAGAGGTAGCGGGAGATATCCACAATGAGCAGTTCTTC TRBV7-9 TRBD2 - TRBJ2-1
CASSEAPFGGNQPQHF TGTGCCAGCAGTGAAGCCCCTTTTGGGGGCAATCAGCCCCAGCATTTT TRBV6-1 - - TRBJ1-5
CRAGAGIEKLFF TGCAGGGCTGGGGCAGGGATTGAAAAACTGTTTTTT TRBV29-1 - - TRBJ1-4
CATQGQGPPEQYF TGTGCCACGCAGGGACAGGGGCCTCCCGAGCAGTACTTC TRBV10-3 TRBD1 - TRBJ2-7